This is a list of T cell receptor beta chains from one sample in a study of molecular identifiers for immune sequencing clone quantification. MiXCR was run by TCRdb on the PCR reads, yielding one entry per CDR3 protein. The table has more than 550,000 distinct CDR3 sequences, about 25% seen once. The sample consisted of naive CD8+ T cells from blood, with Jurkat cell RNA spiked in. These receptors were obtained from a human donor in good health. Some libraries in this study had Jurkat cell RNA spiked in. Both conserved end residues are part of each CDR3. D genes are given only for firm matches. Size values are once, few and many counts, or a class for expanded clones, and some rows have none.

D gene,J gene,V gene,clone size,CDR3 DNA,CDR3 protein
TRBD2,TRBJ2-3,TRBV6-2/TRBV6-3,-,TGTGCCAGCAGTTACCTCCTAGCGGGAGGGCCGGATACGCAGTATTTT,CASSYLLAGGPDTQYF
-,TRBJ2-7,TRBV29-1,few,TGCAGCGTTGCCGACGGGGCAAACTACGAGCAGTACTTC,CSVADGANYEQYF
-,TRBJ2-3,TRBV7-2,many,TGTGCCAGCAGCCTCCGACAGACAAGCACAGATACGCAGTATTTT,CASSLRQTSTDTQYF
TRBD2,TRBJ2-1,TRBV6-2/TRBV6-3,few,TGTGCCAGCAGTTACTCGTCTGCACTAGCGGGCTACAATGAGCAGTTCTTC,CASSYSSALAGYNEQFF
-,TRBJ2-1,TRBV5-4,few,TGTGCCAGCAGCCCCTTTACGGGACAAGCATACAATGAGCAGTTCTTC,CASSPFTGQAYNEQFF
-,TRBJ1-5,TRBV27,many,TGTGCCAGCAGTAGCCGGGGTCTAAATCAGCCCCAGCATTTT,CASSSRGLNQPQHF
-,TRBJ1-1,TRBV4-1,many,TGCGCCAGCAGCCAACAAAGGAACACTGAAGCTTTCTTT,CASSQQRNTEAFF
-,TRBJ2-7,TRBV12-3/TRBV12-4,few,TGTGCCAGCAGTTATACGAACTACGAGCAGTACTTC,CASSYTNYEQYF
TRBD2,TRBJ2-3,TRBV4-1,few,TGCGCCAGCAGCCAAGATCTTACGGGGGGAATTTATAATACGCAGTATTTT,CASSQDLTGGIYNTQYF
TRBD2,TRBJ2-1,TRBV19,-,TGTGCCAGTAGTATAGGAGGGACTAGCGCGTTCGTGGAGCAGTTCTTC,CASSIGGTSAFVEQFF
TRBD1,TRBJ1-1,TRBV30,many,TGTGCCTTGGACCCCGGGACAGTCACTGAAGCTTTCTTT,CALDPGTVTEAFF
-,TRBJ1-2,TRBV5-1,-,TGCGCCAGCAGCCTCCCAGGTGCTCATAACTATGGCTACACCTTC,CASSLPGAHNYGYTF
TRBD1,TRBJ1-3,TRBV29-1,many,TGCAGCGTTGTTCCTGCGACAGGGCCAGGAAACACCATATATTTT,CSVVPATGPGNTIYF
TRBD2,TRBJ2-3,TRBV6-8,few,TGTGCCACTCGGTTGAGGGCGGGGGAGAGCACAGATACGCAGTATTTT,CATRLRAGESTDTQYF
-,TRBJ2-3,TRBV6-5,-,TGTGCCAGCAGTTACTCTTGGGCTGCAGATACGCAGTATTTT,CASSYSWAADTQYF
-,TRBJ2-3,TRBV24-1,few,TGTGCCACCAGTGATCCTCCGCGTGGCCTTGTTACGCAGTATTTT,CATSDPPRGLVTQYF
TRBD1,TRBJ1-4,TRBV20-1,many,TGCAGTGCTTTACAGGGGGCGGGTGAAAAACTGTTTTTT,CSALQGAGEKLFF
-,TRBJ1-1,TRBV14,many,TGTGCCAGCAGCCAAGAGGCTCGAAGCCCTGAAGCTTTCTTT,CASSQEARSPEAFF
TRBD1,TRBJ1-5,TRBV27,many,TGTGCCAGCAGCCACAGGGGTCAAAATCAGCCCCAGCATTTT,CASSHRGQNQPQHF
-,TRBJ2-3,TRBV29-1,many,TGCAGCGTTGACCGGGTCGTCAGCACAGATACGCAGTATTTT,CSVDRVVSTDTQYF
TRBD1,TRBJ1-5,TRBV6-1,many,TGTGCCAGCAGTGGAGTCGGGACAGGGGGCTATAATCAGCCCCAGCATTTT,CASSGVGTGGYNQPQHF
-,TRBJ2-1,TRBV7-9,-,TGTGCCAGCAGCTTAAGAGCAAGGGATTTCGGTGAGCAGTTCTTC,CASSLRARDFGEQFF